This TCR beta chain derives from a study of Ad26.COV2.S vaccination and SARS-CoV-2 variants. V gave up 2 bases and J gave up 3 bases, with 7 bases separating them. Germline V gene sequence: CDR1 MGHDK, CDR2 SYGVNS. The CDR3 loop spans 13 amino acids. The treatment is: roughly 20 received Ad26.COV2.S at low or high dose, single or two shots; about 5 received placebo; per-sample allocation not given. Specimen acquisition occurred on day 63 following the initial vaccine or placebo injection. The sample came from a Boston adult aged 18-55 years. Libraries were prepared by immunoSEQ multiplex PCR; TCRdb keeps only in-frame clonotypes and omits some of them. The data hold approximately 300,000 clones, with around 84% observed a single time.

Sequenced material: peripheral blood, taken in a trial of Ad26.COV2.S vaccine versus placebo. This TCR was sampled from a person between 18 and 59 years old who received the Ad26.COV2.S COVID-19 vaccine or a placebo. The rearrangement links TRBV25-1 to TRBJ2-5; perhaps TRBD2 as D (5 bases). CDR3 amino acids: CASSEGSKETQYF. CDR3 DNA sequence: TGTGCCAGCAGTGAAGGGAGTAAAGAGACCCAGTACTTC.